Following are 16 T cell receptor beta chains from one sample sequenced in a study of graft-versus-host responses after intestinal transplantation. Antigens of these TCRs are unknown. Clones were read by immunoSEQ multiplex PCR, and TCRdb kept only the in-frame ones, dropping some. The top ten clones hold around 0.54% of a sample with tens of thousands of clones, around 95% of them seen once. Sequencing was performed on unstimulated CD8+ T cells sorted from spleen or lymph node cells, taken before intestinal transplant. The receptor set was obtained from a human donor who received an intestinal transplant.

The CDR3 DNA is TGTGCCAGCAGTCCTACTTCAGGGGCAAATGAGCAGTTCTTC. It specifies CASSPTSGANEQFF. The V gene is TRBV6-5, the J gene TRBJ2-1, with a possible D match to TRBD1 (6 bases). Germline V gene lookup returns CDR1 MNHEY and CDR2 SVGAGI. This CDR3 region has 14 residues. V gave up 5 bases and J gave up 7 bases, with 15 bases separating them.

This chain connects TRBV10-3 to TRBJ2-7, with D maybe TRBD1 (5 bases). This CDR3 region has 16 residues. V lost 7 bases to trimming and J lost 3 bases, with 22 bases between them. Germline CDR1 and CDR2: ENHRY and SYGVKD. CDR3 sequence: CAIKEIGVRRGYEQYF. The DNA for the CDR3 is TGTGCCATCAAAGAGATAGGGGTCAGAAGGGGCTACGAGCAGTACTTC.

This chain uses TRBV7-3 with TRBJ2-7; D possibly matches TRBD1 or TRBD2 (5 bases each). The CDR3 is made up of 14 amino acids. Germline V gene data show CDR1 as SGHTA and CDR2 as FQGTGA. V was pared by 4 bases and J by 6 bases, with 16 bases between. The CDR3 is CASSWGRGSGEQYF. In DNA, the CDR3 is TGTGCCAGCAGCTGGGGGAGAGGGTCAGGCGAGCAGTACTTC.

The CDR3: CAWSVLGSTDTQYF. In DNA, the CDR3 is TGTGCCTGGAGTGTACTTGGTAGCACAGATACGCAGTATTTT. V usage is TRBV30 and J usage is TRBJ2-3, with D uncertain. Germline CDR1 reads GTSNPN; CDR2 reads SVGIG (reference sequence). V shed 0 bases and J shed 0 bases, with 7 bases lying between them. This CDR3 is 14 amino acids long.

This rearrangement joins TRBV7-2 to TRBJ2-1, with 11 bases lining up with TRBD2. The V segment lost 6 bases and the J segment 4 bases; nucleotides outside the gene matches: 5. CDR3 length: 15 residues. CDR1 and CDR2 from the germline V gene are SGHTA and FQGNSA. DNA of the CDR3: TGTGCCAGCAGTATAGCGGGAGGGATTTACAATGAGCAGTTCTTC. This translates into CASSIAGGIYNEQFF.

The chain is built from TRBV7-9 and TRBJ2-1; D is ambiguous. The CDR3 is 12 amino acids. The V end was cut by 3 bases, the J end by 5 bases, with 5 bases between. Germline V gene data show CDR1 as SEHNR and CDR2 as FQNEAQ (reference sequence). CDR3 in amino acids: CASSFIHNEQFF. DNA of the CDR3: TGTGCCAGCAGCTTTATCCACAATGAGCAGTTCTTC.

The chain combines TRBV27 with TRBJ2-3; D is unclear. Germline V gives CDR1 MNHEY, CDR2 SMNVEV (reference sequence). This CDR3 has 14 residues. V was pared by 1 base and J by 3 bases, with 8 bases between. CDR3 sequence (DNA): TGTGCCAGCAGTTTATACAAAGTGACAGATACGCAGTATTTT. Its translation: CASSLYKVTDTQYF.

This chain links TRBV11-2 with TRBJ1-1, with 7 bases matching TRBD1. The CDR3 loop spans 13 amino acids. J gave up 7 bases and V 0 bases, and 2 bases lay outside the gene matches. Germline CDR1 and CDR2: SGHAT and FQNNGV. The CDR3 sequence: CASSLEGQLEAFF. The CDR3 nucleotides are TGTGCCAGCAGCTTAGAGGGACAGCTTGAAGCTTTCTTT.

The V gene is TRBV5-6, the J gene TRBJ2-5; D might be TRBD1 (6 bases). The CDR3 totals 15 residues. Between the trimmed V and J ends, which lost 4 bases and 1 base, there was a span of 14 bases. Germline V gene sequence: CDR1 SGHDT, CDR2 YYEEEE. In nucleotides, the CDR3 is TGTGCCAGCAGCCCGTTGAACAGGGTCCAAGAGACCCAGTACTTC. Residues: CASSPLNRVQETQYF.

The chain has TRBV7-6 and TRBJ2-1, with a tentative D call TRBD2 (6 bases). The CDR3 has 13 amino acids. The V end lost 3 bases, the J end lost 6 bases, and 9 bases lay between the germline ends. CDR1 is SGHVS and CDR2 is FNYEAQ in the germline V gene. The CDR3 DNA reads TGTGCCAGCAGCTTGGAGGGAGTCAATGAGCAGTTCTTC. Translating it yields CASSLEGVNEQFF.

The chain has TRBV5-6 and TRBJ2-1; D is unresolved. The germline V gene has CDR1 SGHDT and CDR2 YYEEEE. The CDR3 contains 15 residues. The V end lost 4 bases, the J end lost 6 bases, and 17 bases lay between the germline ends. The DNA for the CDR3 is TGTGCCAGCAGCGACCCTATGTCCCGCCGCAATGAGCAGTTCTTC. Its protein is CASSDPMSRRNEQFF.

The chain combines TRBV7-8 with TRBJ2-5, with D possibly TRBD1 on 7 matching bases. V shed 7 bases and J shed 5 bases, with 14 bases lying between them. This CDR3 region has 13 residues. CDR1 and CDR2 from the germline V gene are SGHVS and FQNEAQ. The chain's CDR3 is CASIKQGRETQYF. The CDR3, as DNA: TGTGCCAGCATCAAACAGGGGAGGGAGACCCAGTACTTC.

The chain couples TRBV27 to TRBJ2-7; D gene unclear. Trimming pared 1 base from V and 4 bases from J, leaving 23 bases between. CDR1 is MNHEY, CDR2 SMNVEV, per germline (reference sequence). The CDR3 sequence is 18 residues long. CDR3 in DNA: TGTGCCAGCAGTTTATTTTACCGGCCCCCCCCGGTAATGTACGAGCAGTACTTC. Translated, it gives CASSLFYRPPPVMYEQYF.

This clone has just one count. V and J are TRBV6-1 and TRBJ2-5; weak D call: TRBD1 (6 bases). This CDR3 contains 14 residues. The germline CDR1 and CDR2 sequences are MNHNS and SASEGT. Between the trimmed V and J ends, which lost 8 bases and 1 base, there was a span of 14 bases. The CDR3, as DNA: TGTGCCAGCGGATCCGGACAGCTCCAAGAGACCCAGTACTTC. Protein sequence: CASGSGQLQETQYF.

The chain uses TRBV29-1 and TRBJ1-3; no definite D call. Trimming shortened V by 5 bases and J by 0 bases, and 14 bases separated the two germline ends. Germline V gene lookup returns CDR1 SQVTM and CDR2 ANQGSEA. The CDR3 loop spans 15 amino acids. CDR3 in DNA: TGCAGCGTTACTTGGGTAGGCCACTCTGGAAACACCATATATTTT. Translating it yields CSVTWVGHSGNTIYF.

The chain carries TRBV30 and TRBJ1-2, with D tentatively TRBD1 (5 bases). The germline V gene has CDR1 GTSNPN and CDR2 SVGIG (reference sequence). The length of the CDR3 is 12 residues. V was trimmed by 3 bases and J by 7 bases, leaving 12 bases between them. This CDR3 is CAWRGLEVGYTF. CDR3 nucleotide sequence: TGTGCCTGGAGGGGACTCGAAGTTGGCTACACCTTC. The variable domain in full, completed from reference TRBV30 and TRBJ1-2, reads SQTIHQWPATLVQPVGSPLSLECTVEGTSNPNLYWYRQAAGRGLQLLFYSVGIGQISSEVPQNLSASRPQDRQFILSSKKLLLSDSGFYLCAWRGLEVGYTFGSGTRLTVV.